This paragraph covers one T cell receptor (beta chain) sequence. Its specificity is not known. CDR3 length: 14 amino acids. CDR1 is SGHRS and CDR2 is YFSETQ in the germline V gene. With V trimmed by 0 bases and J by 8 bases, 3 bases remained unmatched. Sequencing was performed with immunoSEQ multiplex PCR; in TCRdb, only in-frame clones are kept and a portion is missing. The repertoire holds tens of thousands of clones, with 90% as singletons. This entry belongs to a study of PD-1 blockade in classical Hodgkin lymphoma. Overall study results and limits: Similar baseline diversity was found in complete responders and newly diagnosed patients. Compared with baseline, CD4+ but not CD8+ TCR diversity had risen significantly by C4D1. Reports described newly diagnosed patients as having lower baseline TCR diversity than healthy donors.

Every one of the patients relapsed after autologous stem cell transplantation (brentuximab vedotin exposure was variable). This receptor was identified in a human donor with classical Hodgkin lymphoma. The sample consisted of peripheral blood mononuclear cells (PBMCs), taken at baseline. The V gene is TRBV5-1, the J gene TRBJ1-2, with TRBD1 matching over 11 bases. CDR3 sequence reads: CASSLAGQGEGYTF. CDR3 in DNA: TGCGCCAGCAGCTTGGCGGGACAGGGGGAAGGCTACACCTTC.